The T cell receptor beta chain under discussion was sequenced for a study of naive and memory T cell subsets. Two oligonucleotides, mixed equimolar, formed the beta constant-region primer covering TRBC1 and TRBC2. Ligated cDNA was amplified by four rounds of PCR with nested alpha and beta constant-region primers and SP2. The cDNA 3' end received a ligated single-stranded oligonucleotide carrying the SP2 primer and a 12-nucleotide UMI. TCRdb used MiXCR to reprocess the UMI-ligation and nested PCR reads, holding one entry per CDR3 protein. The data show approximately 150,000 distinct CDR3 sequences, under 25% seen once. The germline V gene encodes CDR1 SQVTM and CDR2 ANQGSEA. The CDR3 has 14 amino acids. Trimming removed 1 base from V and 4 bases from J, with 13 bases in between. General study results and limits: Especially in CD8 cells, naive repertoires contained a few larger clonotypes, possibly CD45RA-re-expressing memory cells. In naive cells, over 85% of TCR sequences were seen only once.

At least ten counts were recorded for this clonotype. Its antigen remains unidentified. The sequence was collected from a human donor in good health. V usage is TRBV29-1 and J usage is TRBJ2-5; D is uncertain. The sequenced material came from naive CD4+ T cells from blood. The CDR3 is CSVEASRGVETQYF. CDR3 nucleotide sequence: TGCAGCGTTGAAGCTTCTCGTGGGGTAGAGACCCAGTACTTC.